This T cell receptor beta chain is drawn from a study of T cell changes during pregnancy in multiple sclerosis. Only in-frame clones appear in the TCRdb table, and some are missing; sequencing was by immunoSEQ multiplex PCR. The sample has about 110,000 clones; about nine tenths are singletons. The origin of this receptor is a female donor with multiple sclerosis, enrolled in a pregnancy study. Sequencing used peripheral blood, obtained after pregnancy.

CDR3 coding DNA: TGTGCCTGGAGTGTGTGGGGGGGTCATGAGCAGTTCTTC. This gives the protein CAWSVWGGHEQFF. This chain joins TRBV30 and TRBJ2-1; 7 nucleotides align to TRBD2. Germline loops: CDR1 GTSNPN, CDR2 SVGIG (reference sequence). Trimming removed 0 bases from V and 8 bases from J; junction bases left unmatched: 4. This CDR3 is built from 13 residues.